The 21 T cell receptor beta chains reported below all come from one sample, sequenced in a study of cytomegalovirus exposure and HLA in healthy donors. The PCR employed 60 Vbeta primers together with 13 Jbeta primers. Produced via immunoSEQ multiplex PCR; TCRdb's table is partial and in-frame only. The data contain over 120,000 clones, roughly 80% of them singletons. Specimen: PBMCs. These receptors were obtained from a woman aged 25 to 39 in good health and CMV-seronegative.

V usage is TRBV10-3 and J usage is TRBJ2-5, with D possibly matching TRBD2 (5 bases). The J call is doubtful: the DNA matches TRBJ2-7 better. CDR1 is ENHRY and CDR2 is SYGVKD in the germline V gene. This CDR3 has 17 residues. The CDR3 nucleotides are TGTGCCACCAAAACCTTTGAGAGCCCCCGGAGGTCCTACGAGCAGTACTTC. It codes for CATKTFESPRRSYEQYF.

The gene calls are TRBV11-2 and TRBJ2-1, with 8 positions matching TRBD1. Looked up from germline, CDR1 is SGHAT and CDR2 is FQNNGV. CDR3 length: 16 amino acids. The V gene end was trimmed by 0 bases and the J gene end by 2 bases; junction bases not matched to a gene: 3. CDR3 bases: TGTGCCAGCAGCTTAGAAAGACAGGGGCCCTACAATGAGCAGTTCTTC. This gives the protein CASSLERQGPYNEQFF.

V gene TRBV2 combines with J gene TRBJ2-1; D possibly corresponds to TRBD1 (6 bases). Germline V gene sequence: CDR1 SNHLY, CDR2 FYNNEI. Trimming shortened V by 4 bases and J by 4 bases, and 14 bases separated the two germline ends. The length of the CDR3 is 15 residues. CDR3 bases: TGTGCCAGCAGTGTAACAGGGTCTGTTTACAATGAGCAGTTCTTC. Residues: CASSVTGSVYNEQFF.

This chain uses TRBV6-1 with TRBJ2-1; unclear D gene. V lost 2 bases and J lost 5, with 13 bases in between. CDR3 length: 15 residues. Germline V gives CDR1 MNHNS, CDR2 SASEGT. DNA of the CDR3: TGTGCCAGCAGTGAAAATAGACACCGAAACAATGAGCAGTTCTTC. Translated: CASSENRHRNNEQFF.

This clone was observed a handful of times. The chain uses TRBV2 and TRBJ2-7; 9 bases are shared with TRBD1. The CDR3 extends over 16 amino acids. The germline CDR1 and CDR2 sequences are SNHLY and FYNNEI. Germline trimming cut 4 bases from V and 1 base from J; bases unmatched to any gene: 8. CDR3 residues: CASSAQGTGMSYEQYF. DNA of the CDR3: TGTGCCAGCAGTGCCCAAGGGACAGGGATGTCCTACGAGCAGTACTTC.

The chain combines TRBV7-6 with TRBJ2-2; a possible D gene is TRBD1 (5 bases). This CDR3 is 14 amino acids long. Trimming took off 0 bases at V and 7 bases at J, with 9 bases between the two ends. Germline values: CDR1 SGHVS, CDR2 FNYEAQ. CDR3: CASSLAQGIGELFF. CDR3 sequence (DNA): TGTGCCAGCAGCTTAGCTCAGGGTATCGGGGAGCTGTTTTTT.

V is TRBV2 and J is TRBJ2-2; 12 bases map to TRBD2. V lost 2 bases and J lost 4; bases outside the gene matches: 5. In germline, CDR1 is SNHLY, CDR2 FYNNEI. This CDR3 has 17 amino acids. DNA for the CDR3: TGTGCCAGCAGTGAAAACCTAGCGGGAGGGACCACCGGGGAGCTGTTTTTT. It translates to CASSENLAGGTTGELFF.

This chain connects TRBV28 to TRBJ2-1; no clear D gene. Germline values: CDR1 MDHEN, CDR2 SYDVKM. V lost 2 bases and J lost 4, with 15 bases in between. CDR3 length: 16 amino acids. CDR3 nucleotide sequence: TGTGCCAGCAGTTTAAATTTGGGTGACAAATACAATGAGCAGTTCTTC. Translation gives CASSLNLGDKYNEQFF. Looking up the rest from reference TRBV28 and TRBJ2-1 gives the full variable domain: DVKVTQSSRYLVKRTGEKVFLECVQDMDHENMFWYRQDPGLGLRLIYFSYDVKMKEKGDIPEGYSVSREKKERFSLILESASTNQTSMYLCASSLNLGDKYNEQFFGPGTRLTVL.

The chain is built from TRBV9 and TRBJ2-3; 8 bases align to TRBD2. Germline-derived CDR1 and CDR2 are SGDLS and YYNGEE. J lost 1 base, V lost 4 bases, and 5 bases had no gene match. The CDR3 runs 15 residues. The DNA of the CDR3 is TGTGCCAGCAGCCCGAACGGGGGGGGCACAGATACGCAGTATTTT. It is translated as CASSPNGGGTDTQYF.

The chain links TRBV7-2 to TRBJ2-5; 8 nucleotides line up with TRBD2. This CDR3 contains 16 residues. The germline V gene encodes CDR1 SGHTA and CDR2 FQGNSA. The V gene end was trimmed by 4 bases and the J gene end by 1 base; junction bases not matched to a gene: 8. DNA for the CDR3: TGTGCCAGCAGCTCCCTCGGGGGGGCTCTCCAAGAGACCCAGTACTTC. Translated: CASSSLGGALQETQYF.

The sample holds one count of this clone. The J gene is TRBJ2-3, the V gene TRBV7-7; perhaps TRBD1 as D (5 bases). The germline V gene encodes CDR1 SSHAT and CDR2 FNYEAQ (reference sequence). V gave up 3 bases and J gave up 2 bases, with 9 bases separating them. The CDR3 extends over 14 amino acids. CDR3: CASSFSRDTDTQYF. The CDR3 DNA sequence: TGTGCCAGCAGCTTTAGCAGGGACACAGATACGCAGTATTTT.

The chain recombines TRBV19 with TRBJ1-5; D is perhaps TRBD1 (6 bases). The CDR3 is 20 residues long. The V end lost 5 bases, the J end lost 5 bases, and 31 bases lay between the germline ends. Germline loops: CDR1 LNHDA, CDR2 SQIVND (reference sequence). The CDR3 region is CASSEKSRGIRGGPYQPQHF. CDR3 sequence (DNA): TGTGCCAGTAGTGAGAAGAGCAGGGGTATCCGGGGAGGGCCCTATCAGCCCCAGCATTTT.

The CDR3 sequence is CASSFDRVLGNTIYF. As DNA, the CDR3 is TGTGCCAGCAGTTTCGACAGGGTCCTTGGAAACACCATATATTTT. The chain has TRBV28 and TRBJ1-3; 7 bases match TRBD1. Germline CDR1 reads MDHEN; CDR2 reads SYDVKM. J gave up 3 bases and V 3 bases, and 5 bases lay outside the gene matches. The CDR3 has 15 residues.

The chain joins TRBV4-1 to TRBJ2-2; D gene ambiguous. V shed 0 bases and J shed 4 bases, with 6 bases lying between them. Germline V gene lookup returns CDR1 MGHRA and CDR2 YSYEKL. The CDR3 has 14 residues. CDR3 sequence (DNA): TGCGCCAGCAGCCAAGAGGCAATCACCGGGGAGCTGTTTTTT. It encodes CASSQEAITGELFF.

CDR3 nucleotides: TGTGCCAGCAGAGGGGGGGTGTTTTCAGAGACCCAGTACTTC. It yields the protein CASRGGVFSETQYF. V usage is TRBV2 and J usage is TRBJ2-5; D perhaps matches TRBD2 (7 bases). The germline CDR1 and CDR2 sequences are SNHLY and FYNNEI. This CDR3 is built from 14 residues. V lost 6 bases and J 4 bases, leaving 15 bases between the germline ends.

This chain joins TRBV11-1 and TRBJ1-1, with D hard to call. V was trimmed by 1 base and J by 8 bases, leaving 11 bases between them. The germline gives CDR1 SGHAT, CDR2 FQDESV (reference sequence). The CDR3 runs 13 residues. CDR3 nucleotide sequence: TGTGCCAGCAGCTTAGTGCGTTTTAGAGAAGCTTTCTTT. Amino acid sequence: CASSLVRFREAFF.

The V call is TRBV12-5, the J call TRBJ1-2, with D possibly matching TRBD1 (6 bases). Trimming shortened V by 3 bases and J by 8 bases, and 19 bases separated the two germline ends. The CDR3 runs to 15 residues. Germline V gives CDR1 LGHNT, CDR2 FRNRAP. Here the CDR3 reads CASGLAGARPAGYTF. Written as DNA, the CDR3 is TGTGCTAGTGGTTTAGCAGGGGCCCGACCGGCAGGCTACACCTTC.

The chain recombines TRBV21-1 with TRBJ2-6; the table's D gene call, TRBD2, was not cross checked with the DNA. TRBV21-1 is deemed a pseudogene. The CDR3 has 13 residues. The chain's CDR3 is CASPLSGANVLTF. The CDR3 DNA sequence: TGTGCCAGCCCCCTGTCCGGGGCCAACGTCCTGACTTTC.

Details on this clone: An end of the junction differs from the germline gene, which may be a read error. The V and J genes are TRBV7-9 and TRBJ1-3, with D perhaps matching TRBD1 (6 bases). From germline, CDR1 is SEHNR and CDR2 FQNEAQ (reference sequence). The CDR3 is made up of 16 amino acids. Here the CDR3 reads CSSSTQGGDPGNTIYF. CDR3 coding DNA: TGTTCCAGCAGCACCCAAGGGGGGGATCCTGGAAACACCATATATTTT.

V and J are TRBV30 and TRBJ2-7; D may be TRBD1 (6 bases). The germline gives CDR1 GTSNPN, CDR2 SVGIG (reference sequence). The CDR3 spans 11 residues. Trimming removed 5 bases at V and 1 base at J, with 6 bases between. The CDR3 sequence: CAWGQSYEQYF. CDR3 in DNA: TGTGCCTGGGGACAGTCCTACGAGCAGTACTTC.

The CDR3 region has the DNA TGCGCCAGCAGCCAAGATCGGGGGGACTATGGCTACACCTTC. This translates into CASSQDRGDYGYTF. The rearrangement joins TRBV4-3 to TRBJ1-2, with D perhaps TRBD1 (5 bases). CDR3 size: 14 residues. V gave up 0 bases and J gave up 3 bases, with 8 bases separating them. Germline-derived CDR1 and CDR2 are LGHNA and YSLEER.